A single sample is the source of the 23 T cell receptor beta chains below, sequenced in a study of shared clonotypes between healthy human individuals. Profiled with immunoSEQ multiplex PCR; TCRdb holds only in-frame clones, not every one. Among about 2.4 million clones listed, approximately 93% were seen once. Material for sequencing was naive CD4+ T cells from PBMCs. Subset described: CD45RA+ positively selected. The receptors stem from a man between 18 and 35 years old in good health. Some clones in this sample may be carry-over from other donors' samples.

The chain carries TRBV20-1 and TRBJ1-2; D is possibly TRBD1 (5 bases). Per the germline V gene, CDR1 is DFQATT and CDR2 is SNEGSKA (reference sequence). The CDR3 sequence is 11 residues long. The CDR3: CRTGVQYGYTF. The CDR3, as DNA: TGCAGGACGGGGGTTCAATATGGCTACACCTTC.

The V gene is TRBV28, the J gene TRBJ2-3, with D possibly being TRBD1 (6 bases). With 6 bases removed from V and 4 bases from J, the gap between germline ends came to 8 bases. Germline loops: CDR1 MDHEN, CDR2 SYDVKM. This CDR3 is 12 amino acids long. CDR3 in amino acids: CASRRQADTQYF. The CDR3 DNA follows: TGTGCCAGCAGAAGACAGGCAGATACGCAGTATTTT.

This clone was picked up one time. CDR3 sequence reads: CATSGGEKPNTGELFF. CDR3 nucleotide sequence: TGTGCCACCTCCGGGGGGGAGAAACCGAACACCGGGGAGCTGTTTTTT. The chain joins TRBV19 to TRBJ2-2; 8 bases line up with TRBD2. V lost 10 bases to trimming and J lost 0 bases; unmatched junction nucleotides: 10. Germline values: CDR1 LNHDA, CDR2 SQIVND (reference sequence). The CDR3 is 16 residues long.

The V and J genes are TRBV5-1 and TRBJ2-7, with D uncertain. Trimming cost V 2 bases and J 0 bases, with 12 bases left between them. The germline V gene encodes CDR1 SGHRS and CDR2 YFSETQ. The CDR3 has 15 amino acids. CDR3 DNA: TGCGCCAGCAGCTTTGTTCGGATGAGCTCCTACGAGCAGTACTTC. This gives the protein CASSFVRMSSYEQYF.

The V and J genes are TRBV5-1 and TRBJ1-2; no reliable D call. The CDR3 is 13 residues long. V was clipped by 5 bases and J by 2 bases, with 10 bases between them. Germline loops: CDR1 SGHRS, CDR2 YFSETQ. This CDR3 is CASRAGPNYGYTF. CDR3 sequence (DNA): TGCGCCAGCAGGGCTGGACCGAACTATGGCTACACCTTC.

The chain joins TRBV28 to TRBJ2-1; 7 positions match TRBD2. V gave up 2 bases and J gave up 4 bases; unmatched junction bases: 5. CDR1 and CDR2 from the germline V gene are MDHEN and SYDVKM. The CDR3 covers 15 residues. The CDR3, as DNA: TGTGCCAGCAGTTTACAGGCTAGCGGATACAATGAGCAGTTCTTC. Amino acids: CASSLQASGYNEQFF.

The chain couples TRBV6-5 to TRBJ1-2; 7 bases are shared with TRBD1. The CDR3 runs 16 residues. V lost 4 bases and J lost 6; bases outside the gene matches: 14. Germline V gene data show CDR1 as MNHEY and CDR2 as SVGAGI. The CDR3 here is CASSFKPPGQVHGYTF. The DNA for the CDR3 is TGTGCCAGCAGTTTCAAACCCCCTGGACAGGTCCATGGCTACACCTTC.

This clone has just one count. The J gene is TRBJ2-7, the V gene TRBV7-2, with D hard to call. The CDR3 runs to 11 residues. Germline loops: CDR1 SGHTA, CDR2 FQGNSA. Trimming cost V 2 bases and J 5 bases, with 4 bases left between them. CDR3 amino acids: CASSLWDEQYF. DNA for the CDR3: TGTGCCAGCAGCTTATGGGACGAGCAGTACTTC.

This chain connects TRBV5-1 to TRBJ2-1, with D possibly matching TRBD2 (5 bases). CDR3 size: 16 residues. V lost 5 bases to trimming and J lost 5 bases, with 20 bases between them. Germline V lookup: CDR1 SGHRS, CDR2 YFSETQ. This CDR3 reads CASRFTWTRTDNEQFF. The CDR3 DNA reads as TGCGCCAGCAGGTTTACTTGGACTCGCACCGACAATGAGCAGTTCTTC.

This clone appeared once. This CDR3 is also generated by other DNA sequences in the sample. The CDR3 sequence is CSASEEETQYF. As DNA, the CDR3 is TGCAGTGCCTCTGAAGAAGAGACCCAGTACTTC. V and J are TRBV20-1 and TRBJ2-5; D is undetermined. The CDR3 has 11 amino acids. The V end was cut by 6 bases, the J end by 3 bases, with 8 bases between. Germline V gene sequence: CDR1 DFQATT, CDR2 SNEGSKA (reference sequence).

This chain joins TRBV21-1 and TRBJ2-2. TRBV21-1 is classified as a pseudogene. The CDR3 runs to 14 residues. CDR3 sequence: CASSKGVSTGELFF. The CDR3 coding sequence is TGTGCCAGCAGCAAAGGAGTCAGCACCGGGGAGCTGTTTTTT.

The chain is built from TRBV28 and TRBJ2-3, with D tentatively TRBD1 or TRBD2 (7 bases each). The germline gives CDR1 MDHEN, CDR2 SYDVKM. This CDR3 is built from 14 residues. The V end was cut by 6 bases, the J end by 4 bases, with 14 bases between. CDR3 loop: CASRGGGSADTQYF. In DNA form, the CDR3 reads TGTGCCAGCAGAGGGGGCGGGAGCGCAGATACGCAGTATTTT.

V and J are TRBV21-1 and TRBJ2-2; the table's D call of TRBD2 was not tested on the DNA. TRBV21-1 is classified as a pseudogene. The CDR3 extends over 15 amino acids. This CDR3 is CASSGAGEVTGELFF. The CDR3 bases are TGTGCCAGCAGCGGAGCGGGAGAGGTCACCGGGGAGCTGTTTTTT.

In its sample, this clone was seen a few times. This chain links TRBV5-8 with TRBJ1-1, with D perhaps TRBD1 (6 bases). Trimming took 0 bases from V and 2 from J, leaving 8 bases between them. The germline V gene encodes CDR1 SGHTS and CDR2 YDEGEE. The CDR3 totals 14 residues. In nucleotides, the CDR3 is TGTGCCAGCAGCTTGGACAGGGCAAACACTGAAGCTTTCTTT. Translated: CASSLDRANTEAFF.

The chain has TRBV6-1 and TRBJ1-2, with no clear D. This CDR3 region has 15 residues. Germline V gives CDR1 MNHNS, CDR2 SASEGT. V dropped 1 base and J dropped 7 bases, with 16 bases sitting between them. The CDR3 bases are TGTGCCAGCAGTGAAGTGGTGACCCTGCCCCTTGGCTACACCTTC. Its translation is CASSEVVTLPLGYTF.

The chain carries TRBV5-1 and TRBJ2-1, with D perhaps TRBD2 (6 bases). The length of the CDR3 is 14 residues. In germline, CDR1 is SGHRS, CDR2 YFSETQ. With 4 bases removed from V and 5 bases from J, the gap between germline ends came to 13 bases. The CDR3 loop reads CASSPLPSDNEQFF. CDR3 DNA sequence: TGCGCCAGCAGCCCCCTGCCTAGCGACAATGAGCAGTTCTTC. The variable domain in full, completed from reference TRBV5-1 and TRBJ2-1, reads KAGVTQTPRYLIKTRGQQVTLSCSPISGHRSVSWYQQTPGQGLQFLFEYFSETQRNKGNFPGRFSGRQFSNSRSEMNVSTLELGDSALYLCASSPLPSDNEQFFGPGTRLTVL.

In the case of this clone: Other DNA sequences of this sample code for an identical CDR3. J is TRBJ2-3 and V is TRBV5-1; TRBD2 matches at 13 bases. Per germline, CDR1 SGHRS and CDR2 YFSETQ. The V segment lost 5 bases and the J segment 2 bases; nucleotides outside the gene matches: 5. This CDR3 is built from 16 residues. As DNA, the CDR3 is TGCGCCAGCAGTTCGGGACTAGCGGGAAACACAGATACGCAGTATTTT. Encoded protein: CASSSGLAGNTDTQYF.

The rearrangement links TRBV28 to TRBJ2-3, with 8 bases aligning to TRBD2. With 4 bases clipped from V and 5 bases from J, the junction kept 5 bases outside the gene matches. The V gene's germline CDR1 is MDHEN and CDR2 SYDVKM. CDR3 length: 14 amino acids. CDR3: CASSSPSGGDTQYF. In DNA form, the CDR3 reads TGTGCCAGCAGTTCCCCCAGCGGGGGAGATACGCAGTATTTT.

The genes are TRBV5-1 and TRBJ1-2; 8 nucleotides line up with TRBD1. This CDR3 has 14 residues. Germline V CDR1 and CDR2: SGHRS, YFSETQ. The ends lost 2 bases at V and 8 bases at J; junction bases unmatched: 8. The CDR3 region is CASSFGQGSSGYTF. Here the CDR3 DNA reads TGCGCCAGCAGCTTCGGACAGGGCTCTTCCGGCTACACCTTC.

J is TRBJ2-5 and V is TRBV11-3, with D possibly matching TRBD1 (5 bases). Trimming stripped 5 bases from V and 2 bases from J, with 15 bases between. Germline V CDR1 and CDR2: SGHNT, YENEEA. CDR3 size: 15 residues. The CDR3 DNA reads TGTGCCAGCAGCGCTGGACACGGACCGCAAGAGACCCAGTACTTC. Encoded protein: CASSAGHGPQETQYF.

The chain couples TRBV6-6 to TRBJ2-7; D not certain. The CDR3 is made up of 15 amino acids. Germline values: CDR1 MNHNY, CDR2 SVGAGI (reference sequence). V lost 5 bases, J lost 3 bases, and 17 bases lay in between. CDR3 loop: CASSHPATDHYEQYF. CDR3 DNA sequence: TGTGCCAGCAGTCACCCGGCGACCGACCACTACGAGCAGTACTTC.

On this clone itself: At the DNA level, this CDR3 is encoded by other sequences in the same sample as well. The chain couples TRBV2 to TRBJ1-5; possible D gene TRBD1, 6 bases. V was pared by 8 bases and J by 3 bases, with 11 bases between. Looked up from germline, CDR1 is SNHLY and CDR2 is FYNNEI. The CDR3 loop spans 13 amino acids. In DNA form, the CDR3 reads TGTGCCAGCTCAGGACAGAACAATCAGCCCCAGCATTTT. Translating it yields CASSGQNNQPQHF.

With regard to this clone: The same CDR3 is also encoded by other DNA sequences in this sample. The chain links TRBV9 to TRBJ2-3; D might be TRBD2 (5 bases). Germline CDR1 and CDR2: SGDLS and YYNGEE. Trimming took 4 bases from V and 0 from J, leaving 9 bases between them. The CDR3 is 14 amino acids. CDR3 nucleotides: TGTGCCAGCAGCACAAGGACTAGCACAGATACGCAGTATTTT. Translation gives CASSTRTSTDTQYF.